This T cell receptor beta chain emerged from a study of shared clonotypes between healthy human individuals. Sequencing used immunoSEQ multiplex PCR; TCRdb keeps in-frame clones, though not all of them. Of around 2.1 million clones listed, approximately 96% are singletons. The CDR3 consists of 15 residues. The ends were cut back, 5 bases at V and 6 bases at J, with 17 bases in the middle. Germline V gene data show CDR1 as ENHRY and CDR2 as SYGVKD. This chain connects TRBV10-3 to TRBJ1-5, with a possible D match to TRBD1 (5 bases). This TCR was sampled from a young man in good health. Source material: naive CD4+ T cells sorted from blood. Subset defined: CD45RA+ positively selected. The CDR3 is CAISPGATWGQPQHF. The CDR3 region has the DNA TGTGCCATCAGTCCCGGGGCTACATGGGGTCAGCCCCAGCATTTT.